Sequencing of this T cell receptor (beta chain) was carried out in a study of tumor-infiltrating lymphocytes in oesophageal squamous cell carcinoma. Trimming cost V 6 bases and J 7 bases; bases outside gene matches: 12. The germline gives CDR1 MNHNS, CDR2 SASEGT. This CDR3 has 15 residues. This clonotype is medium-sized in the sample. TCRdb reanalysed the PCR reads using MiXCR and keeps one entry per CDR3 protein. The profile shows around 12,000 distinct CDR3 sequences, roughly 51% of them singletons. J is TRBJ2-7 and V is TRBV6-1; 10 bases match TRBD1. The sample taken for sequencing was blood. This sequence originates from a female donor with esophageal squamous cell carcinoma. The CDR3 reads CASRPDRGLGGEQYF. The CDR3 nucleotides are TGTGCCAGCAGACCCGACAGGGGGCTCGGAGGAGAGCAGTACTTC.